Following are 10 T cell receptor beta chains from one sample sequenced in a study of T cell responses to AZD1222 COVID-19 vaccine. Sequenced by immunoSEQ multiplex PCR; TCRdb stores in-frame clones only, minus some. This sample carries approximately 170,000 clones, roughly 93% of them seen once, and the ten largest clones take 3.9%. Sequences were derived from peripheral blood, sampled on day 0 of AZD1222 vaccination. These receptors were collected from an adult in good health.

This rearrangement joins TRBV20-1 to TRBJ2-7, with D tentatively TRBD1 (5 bases). Germline CDR1 reads DFQATT; CDR2 reads SNEGSKA (reference sequence). The CDR3 covers 16 residues. Trimming removed 3 bases from V and 2 bases from J, with 20 bases in between. CDR3 residues: CSASDTGMAIPYEQYF. CDR3 nucleotide sequence: TGCAGTGCTAGTGATACAGGTATGGCGATCCCCTACGAGCAGTACTTC.

This chain links TRBV21-1 with TRBJ2-5; no DNA check was done on the table's D call, TRBD1. TRBV21-1 is a pseudogene locus. CDR3 length: 14 amino acids. DNA of the CDR3: TGTGCCAGCAGCAAAAGGGACAGCGGGGAGACCCAGTACTTC. This encodes CASSKRDSGETQYF.

The chain employs TRBV18 and TRBJ1-1, with D possibly being TRBD1 (6 bases). The CDR3 runs 15 residues. The V gene's germline CDR1 is KGHSH and CDR2 LQKENI. V lost 2 bases and J 1 base, leaving 11 bases between the germline ends. CDR3 sequence: CASSPLEGGNTEAFF. The DNA of the CDR3 is TGTGCCAGCTCACCATTAGAAGGGGGGAACACTGAAGCTTTCTTT.

The chain has TRBV7-6 and TRBJ2-1, with a possible D match to TRBD1 (6 bases). The CDR3 totals 13 residues. Trimming removed 2 bases at V and 6 bases at J, with 8 bases between. Germline V lookup: CDR1 SGHVS, CDR2 FNYEAQ. The CDR3: CASSLRGSNEQFF. The CDR3 coding sequence is TGTGCCAGCAGCTTAAGGGGGAGCAATGAGCAGTTCTTC.

The rearrangement uses TRBV5-4 and TRBJ2-5, with D maybe TRBD1 (6 bases). With 0 bases removed from V and 1 base from J, the gap between germline ends came to 7 bases. From germline, CDR1 is SGHNT and CDR2 YYREEE (reference sequence). CDR3 length equals 14 residues. In DNA form, the CDR3 reads TGTGCCAGCAGCTTGGGGACAGTCCAAGAGACCCAGTACTTC. This codes for CASSLGTVQETQYF.

J is TRBJ2-7 and V is TRBV5-6; 8 bases align to TRBD2. After removal of 2 bases from V and 2 bases from J, the junction contained 12 bases not matched to a gene. Germline assignment: CDR1 SGHDT and CDR2 YYEEEE. The CDR3 contains 17 residues. The chain's CDR3 is CASSLPTGGVFPYEQYF. The CDR3 nucleotides are TGTGCCAGCAGCTTACCGACCGGGGGGGTCTTCCCCTACGAGCAGTACTTC. The full variable domain, in which reference TRBV5-6 and TRBJ2-7 provide the parts outside the CDR3, is DAGVTQSPTHLIKTRGQQVTLRCSPKSGHDTVSWYQQALGQGPQFIFQYYEEEERQRGNFPDRFSGHQFPNYSSELNVNALLLGDSALYLCASSLPTGGVFPYEQYFGPGTRLTVT.

The chain couples TRBV10-2 to TRBJ1-1; D may be TRBD1 (5 bases). Germline V gives CDR1 WSHSY, CDR2 SAAADI. The CDR3 has 14 residues. Trimming shortened V by 0 bases and J by 7 bases, and 12 bases separated the two germline ends. The CDR3 region has the DNA TGCGCCAGCAGTGAGTCCGGTAGGGGCGATGAAGCTTTCTTT. This codes for CASSESGRGDEAFF.

The CDR3 loop is CASSHITRGFYEQYF. In nucleotides, the CDR3 is TGTGCCAGCAGTCACATAACCAGGGGATTCTACGAGCAGTACTTC. V and J are TRBV6-5 and TRBJ2-7, with D maybe TRBD1 (6 bases). Germline V gives CDR1 MNHEY, CDR2 SVGAGI. Trimming cost V 5 bases and J 3 bases, with 17 bases left between them. CDR3 length equals 15 residues.

This clone appeared a single time. The V gene is TRBV4-1, the J gene TRBJ2-2, with D possibly being TRBD2 (6 bases). The germline CDR1 and CDR2 sequences are MGHRA and YSYEKL. The CDR3 loop spans 16 amino acids. Trimming cost V 1 base and J 1 base, with 10 bases left between them. The CDR3 DNA reads as TGCGCCAGCAGCCAAGGTAATAGCGGGAACACCGGGGAGCTGTTTTTT. Amino acids: CASSQGNSGNTGELFF.

The rearrangement joins TRBV10-2 to TRBJ2-3, with D tentatively TRBD1 (6 bases). Germline values: CDR1 WSHSY, CDR2 SAAADI. The CDR3 is 16 amino acids. With 2 bases removed from V and 2 bases from J, the gap between germline ends came to 14 bases. This CDR3 reads CASSEGLTGLTDTQYF. The CDR3 DNA is TGCGCCAGCAGTGAGGGCCTGACAGGACTCACAGATACGCAGTATTTT.